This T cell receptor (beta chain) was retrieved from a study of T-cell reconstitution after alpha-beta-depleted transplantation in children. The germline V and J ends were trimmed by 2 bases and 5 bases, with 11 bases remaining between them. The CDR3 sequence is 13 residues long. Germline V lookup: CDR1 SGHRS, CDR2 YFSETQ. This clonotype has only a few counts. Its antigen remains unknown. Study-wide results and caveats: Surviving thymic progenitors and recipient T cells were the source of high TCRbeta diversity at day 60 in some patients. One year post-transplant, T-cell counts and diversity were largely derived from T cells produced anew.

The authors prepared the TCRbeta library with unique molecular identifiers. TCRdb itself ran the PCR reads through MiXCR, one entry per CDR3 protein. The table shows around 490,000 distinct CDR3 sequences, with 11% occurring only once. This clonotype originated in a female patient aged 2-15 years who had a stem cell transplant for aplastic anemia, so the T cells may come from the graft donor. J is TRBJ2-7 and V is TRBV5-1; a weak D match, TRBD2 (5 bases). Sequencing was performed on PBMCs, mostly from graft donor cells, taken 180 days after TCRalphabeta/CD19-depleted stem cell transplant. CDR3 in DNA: TGCGCCAGCAGCTTCGACTATCTCGACGAGCAGTACTTC. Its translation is CASSFDYLDEQYF.